The 15 T cell receptor beta chains reported below all come from one sample, sequenced in a study of glioma-infiltrating T cells after dendritic cell vaccination (dated by TCRdb to about 2016). The time point label corresponds to: after dendritic cell vaccination, including at tumor progression/relapse. The library was generated by the immunoSEQ multiplex PCR assay. Sourced from immuneACCESS, this table was stored by TCRdb with only in-frame sequences that have V and J called. A share of the clones is absent; for the studies checked, an unresolved V gene accounts for under half, and the remainder has no known explanation. In this sample the table shows 100,000 or so clones, approximately 80% of which occur a single time. The top ten constitute 5% to 7% of the sample. The input for sequencing was blood, taken after dendritic cell vaccination. The receptors come from a human donor with glioblastoma.

V usage is TRBV6-5 and J usage is TRBJ2-3; D gene uncertain. The CDR3 sequence is 11 residues long. Germline V CDR1 and CDR2: MNHEY, SVGAGI. V was clipped by 6 bases and J by 2 bases, with 3 bases between them. The CDR3 bases are TGTGCCAGCAGCCACACAGATACGCAGTATTTT. This encodes CASSHTDTQYF.

V and J are TRBV5-1 and TRBJ2-2, with TRBD2 matching over 7 bases. Germline V gives CDR1 SGHRS, CDR2 YFSETQ. The V gene end was trimmed by 0 bases and the J gene end by 4 bases; junction bases not matched to a gene: 6. The CDR3 extends over 16 amino acids. The CDR3 DNA follows: TGCGCCAGCAGCTTGGACTTGGGGGGGTCCACCGGGGAGCTGTTTTTT. Protein sequence: CASSLDLGGSTGELFF. The complete variable domain, with remaining parts taken from reference TRBV5-1 and TRBJ2-2, reads KAGVTQTPRYLIKTRGQQVTLSCSPISGHRSVSWYQQTPGQGLQFLFEYFSETQRNKGNFPGRFSGRQFSNSRSEMNVSTLELGDSALYLCASSLDLGGSTGELFFGEGSRLTVL.

V gene TRBV10-3 combines with J gene TRBJ2-7, with TRBD2 matching 11 bases. V lost 5 bases and J lost 5; bases outside the gene matches: 5. The germline V gene encodes CDR1 ENHRY and CDR2 SYGVKD. The CDR3 loop spans 14 amino acids. In DNA, the CDR3 is TGTGCCATCAGTTCTCTACTAGCGGGAGACGAGCAGTACTTC. Protein: CAISSLLAGDEQYF.

This clone was recorded a few times. The chain combines TRBV15 with TRBJ2-3, with D tentatively TRBD2 (6 bases). Germline CDR1 and CDR2: LNHNV and YYDKDF (reference sequence). Trimming stripped 4 bases from V and 2 bases from J, with 10 bases between. This CDR3 has 14 residues. CDR3 bases: TGTGCCACCAGCACTGCGGGAATCACAGATACGCAGTATTTT. It codes for CATSTAGITDTQYF.

This chain links TRBV7-9 with TRBJ2-1; 8 bases are a match to TRBD2. With 5 bases clipped from V and 9 bases from J, the junction kept 12 bases outside the gene matches. The CDR3 has 15 amino acids. Germline V gene data show CDR1 as SEHNR and CDR2 as FQNEAQ (reference sequence). The DNA for the CDR3 is TGTGCCAGCAGCCCTCCTGGGACTAGGGGGGGTGAGCAGTTCTTC. Translation: CASSPPGTRGGEQFF.

The J gene is TRBJ2-7, the V gene TRBV5-1, with 8 bases fitting TRBD1. Germline lookup yields CDR1 SGHRS and CDR2 YFSETQ. V shed 4 bases and J 2 bases; nucleotides not matched to a gene: 5. The CDR3 loop spans 14 amino acids. The DNA of the CDR3 is TGCGCCAGCAGCCCGGACAGGGTACCCTACGAGCAGTACTTC. It specifies CASSPDRVPYEQYF.

The chain is built from TRBV27 and TRBJ2-2; D is unresolved. Germline V gene lookup returns CDR1 MNHEY and CDR2 SMNVEV (reference sequence). The CDR3 sequence is 12 residues long. With 3 bases removed from V and 4 bases from J, the gap between germline ends came to 3 bases. The CDR3 nucleotides are TGTGCCAGCAGTTTTCTCACCGGGGAGCTGTTTTTT. This codes for CASSFLTGELFF.

The CDR3 is CASSPGLGAGELFF. CDR3 DNA sequence: TGTGCCAGCAGCCCGGGACTAGGGGCCGGGGAGCTGTTTTTT. This chain connects TRBV7-2 to TRBJ2-2, with 8 nucleotides matching TRBD2. CDR3 length equals 14 residues. Germline V lookup: CDR1 SGHTA, CDR2 FQGNSA. Trimming took 5 bases from V and 6 from J; bases not matched to a gene: 5.

V and J are TRBV5-6 and TRBJ1-3, with 9 bases aligning to TRBD1. The germline V gene has CDR1 SGHDT and CDR2 YYEEEE. J was trimmed by 4 bases and V by 4 bases; bases with no gene match: 3. CDR3 length: 14 amino acids. This CDR3 reads CASSPTGGGNTIYF. The DNA of the CDR3 is TGTGCCAGCAGCCCGACAGGGGGAGGAAACACCATATATTTT.

The V gene is TRBV11-2, the J gene TRBJ1-6; 9 bases line up with TRBD1. Germline CDR1 reads SGHAT; CDR2 reads FQNNGV. Trimming cost V 1 base and J 8 bases; bases outside gene matches: 6. The CDR3 is made up of 16 amino acids. The CDR3 loop is CASSLAQGARDSPLHF. CDR3 bases: TGTGCCAGCAGCTTAGCACAGGGGGCGCGGGATTCACCCCTCCACTTT.

The chain uses TRBV15 and TRBJ1-5; TRBD1 is a possible D gene (5 bases). Deletions cut 9 bases from V and 0 bases from J, with 12 bases between. CDR1 and CDR2 from the germline V gene are LNHNV and YYDKDF (reference sequence). There are 14 residues in the CDR3. The CDR3 loop is CATGGGDSNQPQHF. The CDR3, as DNA: TGTGCCACGGGGGGGGGAGATAGCAATCAGCCCCAGCATTTT.

The rearrangement uses TRBV5-1 and TRBJ2-7; 11 positions match TRBD2. Trimming took 0 bases from V and 6 from J; bases not matched to a gene: 2. This CDR3 has 14 residues. CDR1 is SGHRS and CDR2 is YFSETQ in the germline V gene. CDR3 region: CASSLGLAGGEQYF. The CDR3 DNA reads as TGCGCCAGCAGCTTGGGTCTAGCGGGAGGCGAGCAGTACTTC. Filled out from reference TRBV5-1 and TRBJ2-7, the complete variable domain reads KAGVTQTPRYLIKTRGQQVTLSCSPISGHRSVSWYQQTPGQGLQFLFEYFSETQRNKGNFPGRFSGRQFSNSRSEMNVSTLELGDSALYLCASSLGLAGGEQYFGPGTRLTVT.

V is TRBV19 and J is TRBJ2-2, with D uncertain. V gave up 6 bases and J gave up 3 bases, with 11 bases separating them. In germline, CDR1 is LNHDA, CDR2 SQIVND (reference sequence). The CDR3 spans 14 residues. The CDR3 DNA reads as TGTGCCAGTAGCCGCAGAACAGACACCGGGGAGCTGTTTTTT. Its protein is CASSRRTDTGELFF.

J is TRBJ2-7 and V is TRBV27; 7 nucleotides align to TRBD1. Germline CDR1 reads MNHEY; CDR2 reads SMNVEV (reference sequence). Trimming took 6 bases from V and 6 from J; bases not matched to a gene: 5. This CDR3 comprises 12 residues. This chain's CDR3 is CASRKQGFEQYF. The CDR3 DNA is TGTGCCAGCAGAAAACAGGGGTTCGAGCAGTACTTC.

The chain uses TRBV2 and TRBJ2-3, with 9 nucleotides matching TRBD1. Germline V gene lookup returns CDR1 SNHLY and CDR2 FYNNEI. The CDR3 has 14 amino acids. J was trimmed by 4 bases and V by 6 bases; bases with no gene match: 5. The CDR3 nucleotides are TGTGCCAGCAGCGCGGGACAGGGTCCAGATACGCAGTATTTT. Its protein is CASSAGQGPDTQYF.